This TCR beta chain was sequenced for a study of monozygotic twins with inflammatory bowel disease. Study-wide findings and caveats: IBD patients showed reduced TCRbeta diversity (inverse Simpson) versus healthy co-twins.

This CDR3 has 17 residues. Germline V gene lookup returns CDR1 KGHSH and CDR2 LQKENI. In the case of this clonotype: Its antigen is still unknown.

Using the 5' RACE reads, TCRdb records one entry per CDR3 protein without DNA. The sample totals some 400,000 distinct CDR3 sequences. The gene calls are TRBV18 and TRBJ2-1; TCRdb selects TRBD1, and the lack of DNA leaves this call unchecked. Sequenced sample: blood. The sequence was obtained from a human donor with ulcerative colitis or Crohn's disease, or a healthy co-twin of an affected twin (not recorded which). CDR3 in amino acids: CASSPPNRAVVGDEQFF. Looking up the rest from reference TRBV18 and TRBJ2-1 gives the full variable domain: NAGVMQNPRHLVRRRGQEARLRCSPMKGHSHVYWYRQLPEEGLKFMVYLQKENIIDESGMPKERFSAEFPKEGPSILRIQQVVRGDSAAYFCASSPPNRAVVGDEQFFGPGTRLTVL.